This T cell receptor beta chain was documented in a study of T cells in Graves' hyperthyroidism and ophthalmopathy. Amplified TCR beta CDR3 regions derived from RNA transcripts. HTBI primers were employed in a first-round RT-PCR of the TCR CDR3. TCRdb redid the calling of the multiplex PCR reads with MiXCR, one entry per CDR3 protein. The repertoire consists of about 480,000 distinct CDR3 sequences, with roughly a quarter occurring once and the leading ten covering approximately 10%. For this clonotype: A much larger clonotype is one base distant, so this may be a read error.

The germline V and J ends were trimmed by 6 bases and 9 bases, with 12 bases remaining between them. The germline CDR1 and CDR2 sequences are DFQATT and SNEGSKA (reference sequence). This CDR3 region has 11 residues. The TCR comes from a woman in her twenties or thirties with Graves' ophthalmopathy. This chain links TRBV20-1 with TRBJ2-4; possible D gene TRBD2, 5 bases. The sequenced sample consisted of blood. The CDR3 DNA follows: TGCAGTGCCAGGACTGGGGTCATTCAGTACTTC. It is translated as CSARTGVIQYF.